The 27 T cell receptor beta chains reported below all come from one sample, sequenced in a study of siplizumab effects on memory and regulatory T cells. Profiling relied on immunoSEQ multiplex PCR, and the TCRdb table lists in-frame clones only, not all of them. The repertoire holds some 65,000 clones, with 88% as singletons. Sequencing was performed on Tregs sorted from blood. The origin of the receptors is a human donor in good health.

The chain employs TRBV7-9 and TRBJ1-5; no firm D call. The ends were cut back, 1 base at V and 4 bases at J, with 14 bases in the middle. The CDR3 sequence is 16 residues long. Germline CDR1 is SEHNR and CDR2 is FQNEAQ (reference sequence). CDR3 nucleotides: TGTGCCAGCAGCTTAGGGGTAGGGTCGGGAAATCAGCCCCAGCATTTT. It codes for CASSLGVGSGNQPQHF.

The V and J genes are TRBV28 and TRBJ1-1; possible D gene TRBD1, 6 bases. Germline CDR1 is MDHEN and CDR2 is SYDVKM. The CDR3 has 14 amino acids. Trimming shortened V by 5 bases and J by 8 bases, and 18 bases separated the two germline ends. The CDR3 region has the DNA TGTGCCAGCAGTACCATTGGTGGGGGCGTAGAAGCTTTCTTT. Protein sequence: CASSTIGGGVEAFF.

The rearrangement joins TRBV10-3 to TRBJ2-1, with 9 bases that match TRBD2. Germline assignment: CDR1 ENHRY and CDR2 SYGVKD. CDR3 length: 16 amino acids. The ends lost 4 bases at V and 2 bases at J; junction bases unmatched: 6. In nucleotides, the CDR3 is TGTGCCATCAGTGGGGCGCTAGCGGGGACCTACAATGAGCAGTTCTTC. It translates to CAISGALAGTYNEQFF.

In nucleotides, the CDR3 is TGTGCCAGCAGGCGGGACAGGGGAAACTATGGCTACACCTTC. Its translation is CASRRDRGNYGYTF. The rearrangement joins TRBV2 to TRBJ1-2, with 10 bases lining up with TRBD1. V was pared by 6 bases and J by 2 bases, with 3 bases of the junction left unmatched. CDR1 and CDR2 from the germline V gene are SNHLY and FYNNEI. The CDR3 sequence is 14 residues long.

The genes are TRBV5-6 and TRBJ1-1; no clear D. CDR3 length: 14 amino acids. Germline CDR1 and CDR2: SGHDT and YYEEEE. V shed 3 bases and J shed 3 bases, with 12 bases lying between them. The CDR3 DNA sequence: TGTGCCAGCAGCTCAGGTTTTGGGGACACTGAAGCTTTCTTT. Translating it yields CASSSGFGDTEAFF.

This clone has just one count. The chain is built from TRBV19 and TRBJ1-5; TRBD1 is a possible D gene (5 bases). V was shortened by 4 bases and J by 2 bases, with 12 bases between the two germline ends. In germline, CDR1 is LNHDA, CDR2 SQIVND (reference sequence). The CDR3 totals 15 residues. CDR3 nucleotide sequence: TGTGCCAGTAGTACCGGAGGGGTCGGCAATCAGCCCCAGCATTTT. Its translation: CASSTGGVGNQPQHF.

This rearrangement joins TRBV6-5 to TRBJ2-5, with D unclear. V lost 6 bases to trimming and J lost 3 bases, with 11 bases between them. CDR1 MNHEY and CDR2 SVGAGI come from the germline V gene. The CDR3 sequence is 13 residues long. CDR3 protein: CASRRLGKETQYF. The CDR3 DNA follows: TGTGCCAGCAGGAGGTTGGGGAAAGAGACCCAGTACTTC.

The chain is built from TRBV5-8 and TRBJ2-1, with D hard to call. CDR3 size: 16 residues. CDR1 and CDR2 (germline): SGHTS, YDEGEE. The V gene lost 2 bases and the J gene lost 0 bases, with 12 bases spanning the gap. The CDR3 nucleotides are TGTGCCAGCAGCTTTCAGCGTGTGAGCTCCTACAATGAGCAGTTCTTC. This encodes CASSFQRVSSYNEQFF. Filled out from reference TRBV5-8 and TRBJ2-1, the complete variable domain reads EAGVTQSPTHLIKTRGQQATLRCSPISGHTSVYWYQQALGLGLQFLLWYDEGEERNRGNFPPRFSGRQFPNYSSELNVNALELEDSALYLCASSFQRVSSYNEQFFGPGTRLTVL.

The V call is TRBV5-1, the J call TRBJ1-2; no reliable D call. The ends were cut back, 4 bases at V and 10 bases at J, with 20 bases in the middle. The CDR3 consists of 14 residues. Germline lookup yields CDR1 SGHRS and CDR2 YFSETQ. CDR3 nucleotide sequence: TGCGCCAGCAGCCGGACGTCAACCACCCTAGACTACACCTTC. As protein: CASSRTSTTLDYTF.

The chain carries TRBV5-1 and TRBJ2-7; TRBD2 agrees at 11 bases. CDR1 is SGHRS, CDR2 YFSETQ, per germline. The ends lost 2 bases at V and 3 bases at J; junction bases unmatched: 1. The CDR3 is 14 amino acids. The DNA for the CDR3 is TGCGCCAGCAGCTTCCTAGCGGGGGGCTACGAGCAGTACTTC. Amino acids: CASSFLAGGYEQYF.

The chain links TRBV6-1 to TRBJ1-2; D may be TRBD1 (6 bases). CDR1 and CDR2 (germline): MNHNS, SASEGT. The V and J ends lost 6 bases and 8 bases respectively, with 19 bases between them. The CDR3 is 14 amino acids. The CDR3 bases are TGTGCCAGCAGGTCCCTCGGGGGCGCCGAGGGCTACACCTTC. Amino acids: CASRSLGGAEGYTF.

The genes are TRBV29-1 and TRBJ2-7, with 8 bases lining up with TRBD1. This CDR3 is built from 14 residues. Germline V gene lookup returns CDR1 SQVTM and CDR2 ANQGSEA. V lost 6 bases and J lost 1; bases outside the gene matches: 8. CDR3 bases: TGCAGCGTCCACATCGGGACAGGTTCCTACGAGCAGTACTTC. This encodes CSVHIGTGSYEQYF.

The chain joins TRBV6-5 to TRBJ1-2, with D possibly TRBD1 on 5 matching bases. Trimming left V 4 bases short and J 2 bases short, with 8 bases between. Germline-derived CDR1 and CDR2 are MNHEY and SVGAGI. The CDR3 extends over 13 amino acids. CDR3: CASSLSGNYGYTF. Written as DNA, the CDR3 is TGTGCCAGCAGTTTATCAGGGAACTATGGCTACACCTTC.

CDR3 in amino acids: CASSLRNSQETQYF. Here the CDR3 DNA reads TGTGCCAGCAGTTTAAGGAACAGCCAAGAGACCCAGTACTTC. This rearrangement joins TRBV27 to TRBJ2-5, with D unresolved. Trimming removed 2 bases from V and 1 base from J, with 8 bases in between. CDR1 and CDR2 from the germline V gene are MNHEY and SMNVEV (reference sequence). This CDR3 comprises 14 residues.

The chain carries TRBV10-3 and TRBJ1-2; 9 nucleotides match TRBD1. J was trimmed by 11 bases and V by 6 bases; bases with no gene match: 7. CDR3 length: 12 residues. Looked up from germline, CDR1 is ENHRY and CDR2 is SYGVKD. CDR3 in amino acids: CAIRPRDREYTF. For the CDR3, the DNA is TGTGCCATCAGACCCCGGGACAGGGAATACACCTTC.

This clone was observed a single time. The V gene is TRBV19, the J gene TRBJ2-3, with 9 bases identical to TRBD2. Germline V gives CDR1 LNHDA, CDR2 SQIVND (reference sequence). Germline trimming cut 10 bases from V and 5 bases from J; bases unmatched to any gene: 7. This CDR3 has 13 residues. The CDR3 DNA follows: TGTGCCACGGCGGGAGGGTTGGGAGATACGCAGTATTTT. It translates to CATAGGLGDTQYF.

The chain couples TRBV6-6 to TRBJ2-2; a weak D match, TRBD1 (6 bases). Germline CDR1 is MNHNY and CDR2 is SVGAGI (reference sequence). With 4 bases removed from V and 4 bases from J, the gap between germline ends came to 13 bases. There are 15 residues in the CDR3. The CDR3 sequence is CASSSGVGITGELFF. The CDR3 coding sequence is TGTGCCAGCAGTTCAGGGGTGGGGATCACCGGGGAGCTGTTTTTT.

This chain joins TRBV5-1 and TRBJ1-1; 9 bases agree with TRBD1. The V gene end was trimmed by 3 bases and the J gene end by 10 bases; junction bases not matched to a gene: 16. The CDR3 runs 16 residues. The germline V gene encodes CDR1 SGHRS and CDR2 YFSETQ. The CDR3 region has the DNA TGCGCCAGCAGCTCGAATTCCCGGGACAGGGTTTCTGGAGCTTTCTTT. Amino acids: CASSSNSRDRVSGAFF.

The chain has TRBV11-3 and TRBJ1-1; 8 bases line up with TRBD1. Germline-derived CDR1 and CDR2 are SGHNT and YENEEA. The ends lost 2 bases at V and 2 bases at J; junction bases unmatched: 7. CDR3 length: 16 amino acids. CDR3 amino acids: CASSLFLGQGNTEAFF. In DNA form, the CDR3 reads TGTGCCAGCAGCTTATTCCTAGGACAGGGAAACACTGAAGCTTTCTTT. The whole variable domain, filled in from reference TRBV11-3 and TRBJ1-1, reads EAGVVQSPRYKIIEKKQPVAFWCNPISGHNTLYWYLQNLGQGPELLIRYENEEAVDDSQLPKDRFSAERLKGVDSTLKIQPAELGDSAVYLCASSLFLGQGNTEAFFGQGTRLTVV.

The genes are TRBV11-2 and TRBJ1-4, with no clear D. The germline V gene encodes CDR1 SGHAT and CDR2 FQNNGV. The CDR3 extends over 13 amino acids. Trimming stripped 3 bases from V and 8 bases from J, with 10 bases between. Written as DNA, the CDR3 is TGTGCCAGCAGCTTGGACCTAAGGGAAAAACTGTTTTTT. This codes for CASSLDLREKLFF.

The V gene is TRBV30, the J gene TRBJ2-3; D remains unclear. The CDR3 loop spans 13 amino acids. Germline CDR1 GTSNPN, CDR2 SVGIG (reference sequence). Trimming pared 3 bases from V and 1 base from J, leaving 8 bases between. CDR3 DNA sequence: TGTGCCTGGAGGGCACGACGCACAGATACGCAGTATTTT. Amino acids: CAWRARRTDTQYF.

The chain carries TRBV4-1 and TRBJ2-1, with TRBD2 matching over 10 bases. In germline, CDR1 is MGHRA, CDR2 YSYEKL. This CDR3 comprises 15 residues. V was clipped by 5 bases and J by 11 bases; unmatched bases: 12. For the CDR3, the DNA is TGCGCCAGCAGCTACCGGGGGGGAGCGGGAGGGAAGCAGTTCTTC. Protein product: CASSYRGGAGGKQFF.

The gene calls are TRBV5-6 and TRBJ2-5; no reliable D call. V lost 3 bases and J lost 8, with 8 bases in between. The length of the CDR3 is 11 residues. Germline CDR1 SGHDT, CDR2 YYEEEE. In DNA form, the CDR3 reads TGTGCCAGCAGCTACGTGGAAACCCAGTACTTC. This encodes CASSYVETQYF.

The CDR3 spells CASRTGPNYGYTF. Written as DNA, the CDR3 is TGCGCCAGCAGGACAGGGCCCAACTATGGCTACACCTTC. The chain combines TRBV5-1 with TRBJ1-2; 7 nucleotides agree with TRBD1. The CDR3 sequence is 13 residues long. V lost 5 bases, J lost 2 bases, and 3 bases stayed unmatched. Per germline, CDR1 SGHRS and CDR2 YFSETQ.

The gene calls are TRBV19 and TRBJ2-3; 8 bases line up with TRBD1. J was trimmed by 3 bases and V by 7 bases; bases with no gene match: 3. This CDR3 comprises 13 residues. The germline V gene encodes CDR1 LNHDA and CDR2 SQIVND (reference sequence). CDR3 protein: CASKRQGTDTQYF. The CDR3 nucleotides read TGTGCCAGTAAGAGACAGGGGACAGATACGCAGTATTTT.

The rearrangement joins TRBV5-1 to TRBJ2-2; D remains ambiguous. Trimming removed 3 bases from V and 1 base from J, with 13 bases in between. CDR1 is SGHRS and CDR2 is YFSETQ in the germline V gene. This CDR3 comprises 16 residues. Written as DNA, the CDR3 is TGCGCCAGCAGCTCATATAGACTCGAGAACACCGGGGAGCTGTTTTTT. It codes for CASSSYRLENTGELFF. Drawing the rest from reference TRBV5-1 and TRBJ2-2, the complete variable domain is KAGVTQTPRYLIKTRGQQVTLSCSPISGHRSVSWYQQTPGQGLQFLFEYFSETQRNKGNFPGRFSGRQFSNSRSEMNVSTLELGDSALYLCASSSYRLENTGELFFGEGSRLTVL.

V is TRBV6-6 and J is TRBJ1-3; 8 bases are a match to TRBD1. The V segment lost 6 bases and the J segment 7 bases; nucleotides outside the gene matches: 5. Germline-derived CDR1 and CDR2 are MNHNY and SVGAGI (reference sequence). The CDR3 contains 13 residues. The CDR3 spells CASRTGADNTIYF. The CDR3 DNA reads TGTGCCAGCAGGACAGGGGCGGACAACACCATATATTTT.